What follows are 10 T cell receptor beta chains derived from one specimen sequenced in a study of technical replicates of blood from a few donors (TCRdb year 2017). Libraries were built with the immunoSEQ multiplex PCR assay. This immuneACCESS table, as held by TCRdb, lists in-frame sequences with V and J called but not all clones. Of the missing ones, under half trace to an unresolved V gene in checked studies; the others have no known cause. The table for this sample lists 55,000 to 75,000 clones; 93% of them were counted only once. The ten largest clones represent around 4.2% of the sample. The sequencing input was PBMCs. The receptor source for this set is a human donor in good health. Some clones in this sample may be carry-over from other donors' samples.

The rearrangement uses TRBV7-8 and TRBJ2-3, with 9 bases identical to TRBD2. This CDR3 has 17 residues. V dropped 6 bases and J dropped 2; count of bases not matched to a gene: 12. Germline values: CDR1 SGHVS, CDR2 FQNEAQ. The CDR3 loop reads CASRMSGLAGLTDTQYF. DNA for the CDR3: TGTGCCAGCAGAATGTCGGGGCTAGCGGGACTCACAGATACGCAGTATTTT.

The rearrangement links TRBV5-1 to TRBJ2-2; no clear D. The CDR3 totals 14 residues. Trimming removed 5 bases at V and 0 bases at J, with 8 bases between. Germline assignment: CDR1 SGHRS and CDR2 YFSETQ. In DNA form, the CDR3 reads TGCGCCAGCAGTGGGCAGGCGAACACCGGGGAGCTGTTTTTT. As protein: CASSGQANTGELFF.

This clone has a single count. The chain carries TRBV11-2 and TRBJ1-1; D gene ambiguous. There are 15 residues in the CDR3. V lost 0 bases to trimming and J lost 5 bases, with 13 bases between them. Germline V gene data show CDR1 as SGHAT and CDR2 as FQNNGV. The CDR3 spells CASSLDGQVRTEAFF. In nucleotides, the CDR3 is TGTGCCAGCAGCTTAGATGGCCAGGTCAGGACTGAAGCTTTCTTT.

V usage is TRBV7-9 and J usage is TRBJ1-5; D ambiguous. The CDR3 covers 13 residues. Germline V lookup: CDR1 SEHNR, CDR2 FQNEAQ (reference sequence). V was cut by 1 base and J by 3 bases, with 4 bases left in between. The CDR3 bases are TGTGCCAGCAGCTTAGTAGACAATCAGCCCCAGCATTTT. It yields the protein CASSLVDNQPQHF.

The V call is TRBV18, the J call TRBJ2-7; TRBD2 aligns across 10 bases. Germline assignment: CDR1 KGHSH and CDR2 LQKENI. The ends lost 3 bases at V and 0 bases at J; junction bases unmatched: 5. The CDR3 is made up of 16 amino acids. The CDR3 DNA reads TGTGCCAGCTCACCTCCGGGACTAGCGAGCTCCTACGAGCAGTACTTC. Its protein product is CASSPPGLASSYEQYF.

This chain connects TRBV6-1 to TRBJ1-6; 7 bases fit TRBD1. J gave up 6 bases and V 10 bases, and 6 bases lay outside the gene matches. CDR1 is MNHNS and CDR2 is SASEGT in the germline V gene. This CDR3 has 13 residues. DNA for the CDR3: TGTGCCATAGACAGGGTTTTTAATTCACCCCTCCACTTT. This sequence encodes CAIDRVFNSPLHF.

This clone was counted a single time. The chain is built from TRBV11-3 and TRBJ2-5, with a possible D match to TRBD1 (5 bases). CDR3 length: 15 residues. Per germline, CDR1 SGHNT and CDR2 YENEEA. Between the trimmed V and J ends, which lost 5 bases and 5 bases, there was a span of 18 bases. CDR3 bases: TGTGCCAGCAGCCCAAAAACAGGCGCAAGGGAGACCCAGTACTTC. Translated: CASSPKTGARETQYF.

The chain carries TRBV23-1 and TRBJ1-1; D gene unclear. TRBV23-1 is flagged as an ORF with uncertain function. Deletions cut 2 bases from V and 0 bases from J, with 10 bases between. The CDR3 length is 15 residues. CDR3 bases: TGCGCCAGCAGTCAAGAGGAGCGCATGAACACTGAAGCTTTCTTT. Protein product: CASSQEERMNTEAFF.

J is TRBJ1-1 and V is TRBV4-2; tentative D call: TRBD1 (6 bases). The CDR3 runs 17 residues. V lost 5 bases and J 4 bases, leaving 23 bases between the germline ends. The germline gives CDR1 LGHNA, CDR2 YNFKEQ. The CDR3 region is CASSSRLTGTGGTEAFF. CDR3 DNA sequence: TGTGCCAGCAGCTCTCGACTAACAGGGACCGGTGGCACTGAAGCTTTCTTT.

The chain combines TRBV7-9 with TRBJ1-1; TRBD1 matches 11 bases. The CDR3 loop spans 14 amino acids. V trimming: 6 bases; J trimming: 5 bases; junction bases outside the gene matches: 5. CDR1 and CDR2 (germline): SEHNR, FQNEAQ (reference sequence). The CDR3 region has the DNA TGTGCCAGCAGTATGGACAGGGGGCGAACTGAAGCTTTCTTT. This encodes CASSMDRGRTEAFF.